This T cell receptor (beta chain) originates from a study of beta chain features in type 1 diabetes. Overall study results and limits: Whether HLA type influences TCRB rearrangement remained unresolved here. TCRB CDR3 length was moderately but significantly reduced in all four CD4+ subsets of Type 1 diabetes patients. There was a possibility that cDNA sequencing over-represented cells with high TCR expression.

There was one heparinised blood draw per donor, averaging roughly 120 mL. In all sorted populations, purity surpassed 98%. This clone was seen a few times. The antigen is undetermined. Expressed TCRB transcripts were sequenced, since all the RNA that had been isolated was reverse transcribed. The protocol was immunoSEQ multiplex PCR, while the TCRdb copy is restricted to in-frame clones and leaves out a portion. The sample has over 90,000 clones, roughly 28% seen once. The J segment lost 9 bases and the V segment lost 6 bases, leaving 8 bases of the junction unmatched. Germline V CDR1 and CDR2: SGHTA, FQGNSA. The CDR3 has 13 amino acids.

This TCR derives from a woman between 18 and 30 years old with type 1 diabetes. Source material: central memory CD4+ T cells from blood. This chain uses TRBV7-2 with TRBJ2-1; 7 nucleotides align to TRBD2. The CDR3 DNA follows: TGTGCCAGCAGTCGCCTGGGGGAGGGTGAGCAGTTCTTC. It encodes CASSRLGEGEQFF.